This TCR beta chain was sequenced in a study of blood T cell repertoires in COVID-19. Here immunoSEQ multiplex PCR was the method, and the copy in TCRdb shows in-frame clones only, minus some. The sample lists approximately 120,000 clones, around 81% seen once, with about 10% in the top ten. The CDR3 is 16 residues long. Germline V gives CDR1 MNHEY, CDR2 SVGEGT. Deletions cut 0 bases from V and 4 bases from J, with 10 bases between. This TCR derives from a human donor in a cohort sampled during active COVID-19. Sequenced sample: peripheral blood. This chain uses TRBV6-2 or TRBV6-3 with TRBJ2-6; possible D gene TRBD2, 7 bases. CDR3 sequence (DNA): TGTGCCAGCAGTTACTCGCGGGGGCCCGGGGCCAACGTCCTGACTTTC. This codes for CASSYSRGPGANVLTF.